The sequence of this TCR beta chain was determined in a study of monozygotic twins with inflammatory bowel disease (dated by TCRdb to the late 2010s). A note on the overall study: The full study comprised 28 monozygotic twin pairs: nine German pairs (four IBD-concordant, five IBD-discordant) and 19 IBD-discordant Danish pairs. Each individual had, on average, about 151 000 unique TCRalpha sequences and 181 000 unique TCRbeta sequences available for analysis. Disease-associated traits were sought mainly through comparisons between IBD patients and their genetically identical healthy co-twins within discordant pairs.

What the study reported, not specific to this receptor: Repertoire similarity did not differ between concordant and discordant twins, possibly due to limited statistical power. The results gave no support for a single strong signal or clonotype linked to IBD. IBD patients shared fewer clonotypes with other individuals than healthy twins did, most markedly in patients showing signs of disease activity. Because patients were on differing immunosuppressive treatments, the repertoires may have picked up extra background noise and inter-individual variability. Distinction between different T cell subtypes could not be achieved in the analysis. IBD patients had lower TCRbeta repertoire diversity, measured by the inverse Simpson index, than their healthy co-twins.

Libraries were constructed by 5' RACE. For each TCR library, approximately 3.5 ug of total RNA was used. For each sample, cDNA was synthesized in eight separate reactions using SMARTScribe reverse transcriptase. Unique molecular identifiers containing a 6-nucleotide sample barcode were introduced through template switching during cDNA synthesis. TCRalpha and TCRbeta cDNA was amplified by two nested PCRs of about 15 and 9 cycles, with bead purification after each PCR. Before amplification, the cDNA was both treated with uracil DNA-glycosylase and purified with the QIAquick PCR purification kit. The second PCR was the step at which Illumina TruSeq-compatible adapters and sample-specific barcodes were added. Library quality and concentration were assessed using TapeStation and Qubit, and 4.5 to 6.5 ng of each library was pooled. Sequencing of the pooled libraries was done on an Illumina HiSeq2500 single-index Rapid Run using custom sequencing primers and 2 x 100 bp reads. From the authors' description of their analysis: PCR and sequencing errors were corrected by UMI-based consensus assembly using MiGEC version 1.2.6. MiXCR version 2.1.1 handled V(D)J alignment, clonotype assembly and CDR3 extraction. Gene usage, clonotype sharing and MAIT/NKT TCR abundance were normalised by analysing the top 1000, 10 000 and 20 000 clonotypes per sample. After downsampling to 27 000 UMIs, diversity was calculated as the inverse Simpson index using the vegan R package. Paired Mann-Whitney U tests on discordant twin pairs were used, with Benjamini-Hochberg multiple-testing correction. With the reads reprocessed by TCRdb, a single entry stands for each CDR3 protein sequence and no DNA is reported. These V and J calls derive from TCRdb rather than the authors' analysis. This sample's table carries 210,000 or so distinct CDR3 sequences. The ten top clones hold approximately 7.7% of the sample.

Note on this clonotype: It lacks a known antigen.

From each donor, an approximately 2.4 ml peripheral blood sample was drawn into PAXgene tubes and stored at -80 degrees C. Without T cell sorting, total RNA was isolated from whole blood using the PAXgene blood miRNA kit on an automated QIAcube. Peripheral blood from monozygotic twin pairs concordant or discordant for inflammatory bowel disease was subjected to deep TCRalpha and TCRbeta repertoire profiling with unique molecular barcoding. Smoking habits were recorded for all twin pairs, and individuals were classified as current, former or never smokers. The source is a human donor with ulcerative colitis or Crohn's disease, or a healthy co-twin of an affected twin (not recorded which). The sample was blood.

For the CDR3, the sequence is CASSLLTLAYGYTF. The chain joins TRBV6-2 or TRBV6-3 to TRBJ1-2. In the germline V gene, CDR1 corresponds to MNHEY and CDR2 to SVGEGT. The CDR3 runs 14 residues from the cysteine to the phenylalanine. DNA for this receptor is not on file.